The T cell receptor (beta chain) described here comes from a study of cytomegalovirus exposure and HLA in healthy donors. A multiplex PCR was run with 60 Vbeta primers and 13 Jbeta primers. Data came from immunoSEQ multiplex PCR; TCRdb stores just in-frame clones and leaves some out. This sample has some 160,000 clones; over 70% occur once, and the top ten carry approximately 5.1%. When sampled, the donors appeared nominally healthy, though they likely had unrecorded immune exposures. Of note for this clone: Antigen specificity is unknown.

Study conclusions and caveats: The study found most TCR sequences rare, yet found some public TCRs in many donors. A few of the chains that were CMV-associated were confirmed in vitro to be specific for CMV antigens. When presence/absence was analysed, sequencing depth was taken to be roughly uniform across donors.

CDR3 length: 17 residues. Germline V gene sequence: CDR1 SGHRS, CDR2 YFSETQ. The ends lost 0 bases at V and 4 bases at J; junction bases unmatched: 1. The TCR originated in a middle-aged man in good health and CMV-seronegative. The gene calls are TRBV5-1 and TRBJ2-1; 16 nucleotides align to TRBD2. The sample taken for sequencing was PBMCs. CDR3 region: CASSLGGLAGGYNEQFF. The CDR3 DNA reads TGCGCCAGCAGCTTGGGGGGACTAGCGGGGGGGTACAATGAGCAGTTCTTC.